The 10 T cell receptor beta chains below come from one sample, sequenced in a study of T cells in Graves' hyperthyroidism and ophthalmopathy. What was amplified from RNA transcripts were TCR beta CDR3 regions. TCR CDR3 underwent first-round RT-PCR with the HTBI primer set. One entry per CDR3 protein, called by TCRdb with MiXCR from the multiplex PCR reads. The data show some 580,000 distinct CDR3 sequences, 15% to 20% seen once. What was sequenced was blood. The receptors here all came from a woman between 40 and 50 years old with Graves' ophthalmopathy.

This clonotype has a handful of counts. The chain couples TRBV29-1 to TRBJ2-3; D possibly corresponds to TRBD2 (6 bases). Germline CDR1 is SQVTM and CDR2 is ANQGSEA. CDR3 length: 14 amino acids. Trimming removed 6 bases from V and 0 bases from J, with 13 bases in between. The CDR3 here is CSVEGRLSTDTQYF. Here the CDR3 DNA reads TGCAGCGTGGAGGGCAGGCTAAGCACAGATACGCAGTATTTT.

The table lists this clonotype with a few counts. V gene TRBV20-1 combines with J gene TRBJ1-2; D gene ambiguous. Germline V gene sequence: CDR1 DFQATT, CDR2 SNEGSKA (reference sequence). The CDR3 sequence is 13 residues long. Trimming took 5 bases from V and 4 from J, leaving 14 bases between them. CDR3 bases: TGCAGTGCTGAGGACGTCGGGAGCTATGGCTACACCTTC. It translates to CSAEDVGSYGYTF.

The J gene is TRBJ1-2, the V gene TRBV29-1; D is perhaps TRBD1 (5 bases). The CDR3 loop spans 12 amino acids. CDR1 is SQVTM, CDR2 ANQGSEA, per germline. Trimming removed 5 bases at V and 4 bases at J, with 11 bases between. CDR3 amino acids: CSVTDGTYGYTF. The CDR3 region has the DNA TGCAGCGTTACAGACGGGACCTATGGCTACACCTTC.

This rearrangement joins TRBV12-3 or TRBV12-4 to TRBJ1-3, with D hard to call. Deletions cut 3 bases from V and 0 bases from J, with 9 bases between. The CDR3 extends over 15 amino acids. The CDR3 loop reads CASSFYGTSGNTIYF. In DNA, the CDR3 is TGTGCCAGCAGTTTCTACGGAACCTCTGGAAACACCATATATTTT.

There are a few counts of this clonotype. The chain couples TRBV12-3 or TRBV12-4 to TRBJ2-1; weak D call: TRBD1 (5 bases). CDR3 length: 13 amino acids. Trimming shortened V by 6 bases and J by 8 bases, and 14 bases separated the two germline ends. CDR3 bases: TGTGCCAGCAGCCCTGTGGGGCTGGATGAGCAGTTCTTC. This sequence encodes CASSPVGLDEQFF.

The chain joins TRBV7-9 to TRBJ2-5; D possibly corresponds to TRBD2 (7 bases). The CDR3 sequence is 15 residues long. Germline CDR1 is SEHNR and CDR2 is FQNEAQ (reference sequence). Trimming removed 5 bases from V and 4 bases from J, with 17 bases in between. CDR3 residues: CASSPEGGIPETQYF. The CDR3 coding sequence is TGTGCCAGCAGCCCGGAGGGGGGGATCCCAGAGACCCAGTACTTC.

This clonotype was seen repeatedly, ten times or more. The genes are TRBV7-8 and TRBJ2-5, with D tentatively TRBD2 (6 bases). This CDR3 is 14 amino acids long. With 4 bases removed from V and 4 bases from J, the gap between germline ends came to 13 bases. Germline V gene sequence: CDR1 SGHVS, CDR2 FQNEAQ. This CDR3 reads CASSYPGTSETQYF. CDR3 in DNA: TGTGCCAGCAGCTACCCCGGGACTTCAGAGACCCAGTACTTC. Using reference TRBV7-8 and TRBJ2-5 for the parts outside the CDR3, the full variable domain is GAGVSQSPRYKVAKRGQDVALRCDPISGHVSLFWYQQALGQGPEFLTYFQNEAQLDKSGLPSDRFFAERPEGSVSTLKIQRTQQEDSAVYLCASSYPGTSETQYFGPGTRLLVL.

This clonotype was recorded at least ten times. The chain couples TRBV7-9 to TRBJ2-5; 7 bases map to TRBD1. The V gene's germline CDR1 is SEHNR and CDR2 FQNEAQ (reference sequence). The V segment lost 0 bases and the J segment 3 bases; nucleotides outside the gene matches: 4. The CDR3 runs to 15 residues. This CDR3 is CASSLAGTAKETQYF. In DNA form, the CDR3 reads TGTGCCAGCAGCTTAGCGGGGACAGCCAAAGAGACCCAGTACTTC.

Worth noting for this clonotype: A much bigger clone sits one base away, suggesting this may be a read error. The V call is TRBV6-1, the J call TRBJ1-5; 7 bases map to TRBD1. The CDR3 totals 13 residues. Germline assignment: CDR1 MNHNS and CDR2 SASEGT. The CDR3, as DNA: TGTGCCAGCACCGAGGGGGCGCGTCAGCCCCAGAATTTT. Its translation is CASTEGARQPQNF.

This clonotype has more than one count but fewer than ten. This sequence joins TRBV6-1 and TRBJ2-1; D may match TRBD1 or TRBD2 (6 bases each). V lost 6 bases, J lost 4 bases, and 19 bases lay in between. Germline V lookup: CDR1 MNHNS, CDR2 SASEGT. CDR3 length: 16 amino acids. As DNA, the CDR3 is TGTGCCAGCAGAAAACAACAGGGAGGTATTTACAATGAGCAGTTCTTC. It encodes CASRKQQGGIYNEQFF.